Listed here are 28 T cell receptor beta chains from one sample, sequenced in a study of tumor and adjacent non-tumor tissue in lung cancer. RNA was extracted from bulk tissue without any cell sorting. The library came from three nested PCR rounds adapted from ARM-PCR protocols. MiXCR, run by TCRdb on the multiplex PCR reads, gives a single entry per CDR3 protein. The data hold over 130,000 distinct CDR3 sequences, with about 71% observed a single time. The sequenced sample was lung tumor tissue. Every receptor here comes from a man between 60 and 70 years old with small cell lung cancer.

In its sample, this clonotype was seen once. The chain links TRBV5-4 to TRBJ1-2; the D gene is possibly TRBD1 (5 bases). V lost 4 bases and J lost 4, with 17 bases in between. Germline loops: CDR1 SGHNT, CDR2 YYREEE (reference sequence). CDR3 length: 15 amino acids. CDR3 sequence: CASSMGGAHSYGYTF. The CDR3 DNA reads TGTGCCAGCAGCATGGGAGGGGCGCACAGCTATGGCTACACCTTC.

A word on this clonotype: Compared with germline, one end of the junction differs, possibly owing to a read error. The rearrangement uses TRBV6-5 and TRBJ2-1; D is possibly TRBD2 (6 bases). The CDR3 spans 17 residues. CDR1 MNHEY and CDR2 SVGAGI come from the germline V gene. CDR3 nucleotides: TGTGCCAGCGGTTCCCGCCCCGGGACTTCCCACTACGATGAGCAGTTCTTC. Translation: CASGSRPGTSHYDEQFF.

Of note for this clonotype: The CDR3 does not end in the conserved phenylalanine or tryptophan, so this is likely a read error. The DNA is omitted, as the CDR3 cannot be located on it reliably, and the CDR3 follows TCRdb's listing. The chain couples TRBV6-1 to TRBJ2-6; the tabulated D call, TRBD1, remains unverified against the DNA. Inclusive of both ends, the CDR3 amounts to 17 amino acids. The V gene's germline CDR1 is MNHNS and CDR2 SASEGT. CDR3 region: CASSRAEGGSGANVQTS.

The chain joins TRBV5-5 to TRBJ2-3; unclear D gene. Germline V lookup: CDR1 SGHKS, CDR2 YYEKEE (reference sequence). The CDR3 is 15 residues long. V lost 3 bases and J lost 1, with 12 bases in between. The CDR3 is CASSWCTPGTDTQYF. CDR3 DNA: TGTGCCAGCAGCTGGTGCACACCAGGCACAGATACGCAGTATTTT.

Note on this clonotype: A read error may produce the germline difference seen at one junction end. V gene TRBV28 combines with J gene TRBJ2-1; D is undetermined. CDR3 length equals 16 residues. CDR1 is MDHEN and CDR2 is SYDVKM in the germline V gene. The CDR3 coding sequence is TGCGCCAGCAGGTTGGTGGTATGGAACTCCTACAATGAGCAGTTCTTC. Its protein is CASRLVVWNSYNEQFF.

This clonotype was seen once. This chain joins TRBV11-3 and TRBJ1-3; no definite D call. This CDR3 spans 14 amino acids. Looked up from germline, CDR1 is SGHNT and CDR2 is YENEEA. The CDR3 coding sequence is TGTGCTATCATCTCGGGATTTAGTGGAAACACCATATATTTT. Translated: CAIISGFSGNTIYF.

V gene TRBV10-3 combines with J gene TRBJ2-1; 7 bases match TRBD2. The CDR3 sequence is 16 residues long. Germline V gene sequence: CDR1 ENHRY, CDR2 SYGVKD. The V gene end was trimmed by 4 bases and the J gene end by 6 bases; junction bases not matched to a gene: 12. The CDR3 is CAISVPTSEGFNEQFF. The CDR3 nucleotides read TGTGCCATCAGTGTCCCAACTAGCGAGGGCTTCAATGAGCAGTTCTTC.

The V gene is TRBV5-1, the J gene TRBJ2-1; TRBD1 is a possible D gene (5 bases). With 0 bases removed from V and 6 bases from J, the gap between germline ends came to 10 bases. This CDR3 spans 14 amino acids. Germline V lookup: CDR1 SGHRS, CDR2 YFSETQ. CDR3 sequence (DNA): TGCGCCAGCAGCTTGGGACAGTCTCTCAATGAGCAGTTCTTC. This encodes CASSLGQSLNEQFF. The whole variable domain, remainder taken from reference TRBV5-1 and TRBJ2-1, is KAGVTQTPRYLIKTRGQQVTLSCSPISGHRSVSWYQQTPGQGLQFLFEYFSETQRNKGNFPGRFSGRQFSNSRSEMNVSTLELGDSALYLCASSLGQSLNEQFFGPGTRLTVL.

In the case of this clonotype: At one end, the junction sequence differs from germline, possibly due to a read error. The chain's CDR3 is CGARGWGDYRNQPQHF. The CDR3 coding sequence is TGCGGTGCTAGAGGTTGGGGGGATTATCGCAATCAGCCCCAGCATTTT. The V and J genes are TRBV20-1 and TRBJ1-5, with D possibly TRBD1 on 5 matching bases. Germline CDR1 and CDR2: DFQATT and SNEGSKA (reference sequence). The CDR3 length is 16 residues.

V usage is TRBV29-1 and J usage is TRBJ2-5; D not resolved. Germline V CDR1 and CDR2: SQVTM, ANQGSEA. Trimming cost V 3 bases and J 2 bases, with 4 bases left between them. CDR3 length equals 11 residues. CDR3 bases: TGCAGCGTTGACACGCAAGAGACCCAGTACTTC. Translating it yields CSVDTQETQYF.

CDR3 bases: TGCAGTGCTGTTTCAGATACGCAGTATTTT. This gives the protein CSAVSDTQYF. V gene TRBV20-1 combines with J gene TRBJ2-3; D not resolved. The V gene lost 5 bases and the J gene lost 4 bases, with 4 bases spanning the gap. The CDR3 length is 10 residues. Germline CDR1 is DFQATT and CDR2 is SNEGSKA (reference sequence).

This clonotype was observed many times. This chain connects TRBV20-1 to TRBJ1-2, with a tentative D call TRBD1 (6 bases). CDR3 length: 14 residues. Germline V gives CDR1 DFQATT, CDR2 SNEGSKA (reference sequence). V lost 3 bases, J lost 2 bases, and 13 bases lay in between. The CDR3 here is CSASPEGGNYGYTF. The CDR3 nucleotides are TGCAGTGCTAGCCCTGAGGGGGGGAACTATGGCTACACCTTC.

The rearrangement links TRBV20-1 to TRBJ2-7; D is unclear. Germline CDR1 reads DFQATT; CDR2 reads SNEGSKA (reference sequence). This CDR3 region has 14 residues. Trimming left V 2 bases short and J 0 bases short, with 11 bases between. DNA of the CDR3: TGCAGTGCTAGACCCGAACGAAGCTCCTACGAGCAGTACGTC. Translation: CSARPERSSYEQYV.

As for this clonotype: One end of the junction does not line up with germline, which may come from a read error. This rearrangement joins TRBV12-5 to TRBJ2-3; perhaps TRBD2 as D (5 bases). Germline values: CDR1 LGHNT, CDR2 FRNRAP. This CDR3 contains 17 residues. The CDR3 DNA reads TGTGCTAATGGTTTGTCTCGAGAAGGGAGTCTTATAGATACGCAGTATTTT. This encodes CANGLSREGSLIDTQYF.

In regard to this clonotype: This likely comes from a read error, as the CDR3 has no conserved phenylalanine or tryptophan at its end. The V call is TRBV29-1, the J call TRBJ2-1; the D call may be TRBD1 or TRBD2 (5 bases each). CDR1 and CDR2 from the germline V gene are SQVTM and ANQGSEA. The CDR3 has 14 residues. For the CDR3, the DNA is TGCAGTGTTGAGCCCCGGGACGCCCCCGGTGAGCAGTTCCTC. This sequence encodes CSVEPRDAPGEQFL.

A note on this clonotype: One end of the junction does not line up with germline, which may come from a read error. V usage is TRBV10-3 and J usage is TRBJ1-1, with D possibly being TRBD1 (5 bases). Germline V gene sequence: CDR1 ENHRY, CDR2 SYGVKD. The CDR3 contains 16 residues. This CDR3 reads CATSSNPGESYTEAFF. CDR3 nucleotides: TGTGCCACCAGTTCGAACCCGGGGGAATCGTACACTGAAGCTTTTTTT.

This clonotype was found many times. The chain combines TRBV6-2 or TRBV6-3 with TRBJ2-1; TRBD2 agrees at 13 bases. This CDR3 spans 16 amino acids. V shed 6 bases and J 10 bases; nucleotides not matched to a gene: 12. Germline V CDR1 and CDR2: MNHEY, SVGEGT. The CDR3 reads CASSRWTSGSLGEQFF. As DNA, the CDR3 is TGTGCCAGCAGCCGATGGACTAGCGGGAGCCTTGGGGAGCAGTTCTTC.

Points on this clonotype: A much larger clone differs from this one at a single base, so this may be a read error. V is TRBV5-1 and J is TRBJ1-1; 7 bases are a match to TRBD1. CDR1 is SGHRS and CDR2 is YFSETQ in the germline V gene. CDR3 length: 16 amino acids. The CDR3 loop is CSSSLGLRQGKTEAFF. The CDR3 nucleotides are TGCTCCAGCAGCTTGGGCCTACGACAGGGAAAGACTGAAGCTTTCTTT. Full variable domain (outside the CDR3, taken from reference TRBV5-1 and TRBJ1-1): KAGVTQTPRYLIKTRGQQVTLSCSPISGHRSVSWYQQTPGQGLQFLFEYFSETQRNKGNFPGRFSGRQFSNSRSEMNVSTLELGDSALYLCSSSLGLRQGKTEAFFGQGTRLTVV.

About this clonotype: Germline and junction disagree at one end, which may indicate a read error. The chain couples TRBV11-2 to TRBJ1-2, with 9 bases identical to TRBD1. The CDR3 is made up of 15 amino acids. Germline loops: CDR1 SGHAT, CDR2 FQNNGV. In DNA, the CDR3 is TGTACCAGCAGCATAGTGGGGGGACAGGGAAGAGGCTACACCTTC. Amino acid sequence: CTSSIVGGQGRGYTF.

This rearrangement joins TRBV28 to TRBJ2-2, with TRBD1 matching over 10 bases. The J segment lost 5 bases and the V segment lost 4 bases, leaving 4 bases of the junction unmatched. The CDR3 consists of 15 residues. CDR1 is MDHEN and CDR2 is SYDVKM in the germline V gene. The chain's CDR3 is CASSSPGQGTGELFF. The CDR3, as DNA: TGTGCCAGCAGTTCCCCGGGACAGGGGACCGGGGAGCTGTTTTTT. The full variable domain, in which reference TRBV28 and TRBJ2-2 provide the parts outside the CDR3, is DVKVTQSSRYLVKRTGEKVFLECVQDMDHENMFWYRQDPGLGLRLIYFSYDVKMKEKGDIPEGYSVSREKKERFSLILESASTNQTSMYLCASSSPGQGTGELFFGEGSRLTVL.

Remarks on this clonotype: This may stem from a read error, because a much larger clone lies one nucleotide away. This sequence joins TRBV6-2 or TRBV6-3 and TRBJ2-3; 7 nucleotides line up with TRBD1. Unmatched junction bases numbered 4, after V lost 1 base and J lost 6 bases. The V gene's germline CDR1 is MNHEY and CDR2 SVGEGT. CDR3 length: 14 amino acids. The CDR3: CASSYLGRGDTQYF. The CDR3 bases are TGTGCCAGCAGTTACTTGGGCAGGGGGGATACGCAGTATTTT.

This clonotype showed up just a few times. The chain joins TRBV20-1 to TRBJ2-1; 8 positions agree with TRBD2. CDR1 is DFQATT, CDR2 SNEGSKA, per germline (reference sequence). This CDR3 spans 16 amino acids. The V gene end was trimmed by 0 bases and the J gene end by 6 bases; junction bases not matched to a gene: 10. CDR3 nucleotides: TGCAGTGCTAGAGATCCCACGGGAGGGCCCTTCAATGAGCAGTTCTTC. This codes for CSARDPTGGPFNEQFF.

DNA of the CDR3: TGCAGCGGATACAGGGGACGGGGCGCTAAAGCTTTCTTT. Its translation is CSGYRGRGAKAFF. The chain recombines TRBV29-1 with TRBJ1-1, with 7 bases matching TRBD1. The germline V gene encodes CDR1 SQVTM and CDR2 ANQGSEA. This CDR3 region has 13 residues. Losses at the gene ends were 7 bases for V and 9 bases for J; bases not matched to a gene: 14.

Comments on this clonotype: Sequence at one end of the junction differs from germline and may be a read error. V gene TRBV12-3 or TRBV12-4 combines with J gene TRBJ1-5, with 7 bases identical to TRBD1. CDR3 length: 15 residues. The CDR3 nucleotides read TGTGCCAGCAAGGGGGACAGAGGATTCAATCAGCCCCAGCACTTT. Its translation is CASKGDRGFNQPQHF.

As regards this clonotype: Given a much more abundant clone one base away, this may be a read error. The chain links TRBV4-2 to TRBJ2-1; 7 nucleotides match TRBD2. CDR1 is LGHNA and CDR2 is YNFKEQ in the germline V gene. Trimming at V came to 0 bases and at J to 4 bases, leaving 12 bases not matched to a gene. There are 18 residues in the CDR3. In DNA, the CDR3 is TGTGCCAGCAGCCAAGAGGGATGGGGCGGGAGATCGTACAATGAGCAGTTCTTC. It codes for CASSQEGWGGRSYNEQFF.

Regarding this clonotype: The junction differs from germline at one of its ends, possibly a read error. CDR3 coding DNA: TGTACCAGCAGCTACAGGTCAAAAGATACACAGTATTTT. This sequence encodes CTSSYRSKDTQYF. The chain has TRBV11-1 and TRBJ2-3; tentative D call: TRBD1 (5 bases). This CDR3 has 13 amino acids. The germline CDR1 and CDR2 sequences are SGHAT and FQDESV (reference sequence).

The CDR3 protein is CASSLGLAEGTDARYF. As DNA, the CDR3 is TGTGCCAGCAGCCTGGGACTAGCGGAGGGCACAGATGCGCGGTATTTT. The chain has TRBV4-2 and TRBJ2-3, with 11 bases that match TRBD2. The germline CDR1 and CDR2 sequences are LGHNA and YNFKEQ. V shed 4 bases and J 14 bases; nucleotides not matched to a gene: 17. The CDR3 consists of 16 residues.

For this clonotype: A much larger clone differs from this one at a single base, so this may be a read error. The chain couples TRBV24-1 to TRBJ2-3; D might be TRBD1 (5 bases). The CDR3 is 13 amino acids. Per the germline V gene, CDR1 is KGHDR and CDR2 is SFDVKD. CDR3 bases: TGTGGCACCAGTGATTTGACAGCAGATACGCAGTATTTT. Encoded protein: CGTSDLTADTQYF.